This TCR beta chain was profiled in a study of T-cell reconstitution after alpha-beta-depleted transplantation in children. This clonotype was seen only a few times. Molecular barcoding with unique molecular identifiers was used for the TCRbeta library. TCRdb re-called the PCR reads through MiXCR, storing one row per CDR3 protein. In the table there are about 610,000 distinct CDR3 sequences, about 10% of which are singletons. The V gene's germline CDR1 is MNHEY and CDR2 SVGAGI. The CDR3 has 18 residues. The V segment lost 9 bases and the J segment 0 bases; nucleotides outside the gene matches: 16. This receptor was taken from a human donor who donated a stem cell graft to a child with acute myeloid leukemia. This rearrangement joins TRBV6-5 to TRBJ1-4; TRBD1 matches 7 bases. This material consisted of PBMCs from the stem cell graft donor, taken from the stem cell graft. For the CDR3, the DNA is TGTGCCAGATGCCTGACAGGGAAGACCTCTGCAACTAATGAAAAACTGTTTTTT. Its protein product is CARCLTGKTSATNEKLFF.